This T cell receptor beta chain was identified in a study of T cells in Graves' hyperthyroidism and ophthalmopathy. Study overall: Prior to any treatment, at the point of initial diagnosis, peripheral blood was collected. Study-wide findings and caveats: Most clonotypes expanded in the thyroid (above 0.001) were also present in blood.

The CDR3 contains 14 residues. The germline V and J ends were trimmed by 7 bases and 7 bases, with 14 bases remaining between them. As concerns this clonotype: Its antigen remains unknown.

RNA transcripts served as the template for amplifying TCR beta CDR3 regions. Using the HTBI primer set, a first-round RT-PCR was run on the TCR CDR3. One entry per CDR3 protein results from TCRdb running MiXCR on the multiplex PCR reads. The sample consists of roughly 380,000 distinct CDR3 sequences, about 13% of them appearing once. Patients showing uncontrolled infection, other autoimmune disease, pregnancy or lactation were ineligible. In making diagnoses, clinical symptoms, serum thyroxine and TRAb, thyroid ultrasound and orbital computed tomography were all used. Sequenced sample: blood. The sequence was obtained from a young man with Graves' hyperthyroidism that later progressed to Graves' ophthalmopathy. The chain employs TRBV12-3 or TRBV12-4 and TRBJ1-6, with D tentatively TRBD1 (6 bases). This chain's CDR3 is CASTSGQLNSPLHF. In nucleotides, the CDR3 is TGTGCCAGCACCTCAGGACAGCTAAATTCACCCCTCCACTTT.